Listed here are 25 T cell receptor beta chains from one sample, sequenced in a study of graft-versus-host responses after intestinal transplantation. Here immunoSEQ multiplex PCR was the method, and the copy in TCRdb shows in-frame clones only, minus some. This sample has about 59,000 clones; about 94% occur once, and the top ten carry 0.38%. Their antigens are not known. Specimen: unstimulated CD4+ T cells sorted from spleen or lymph node cells, collected before transplant. Receptors were obtained from a human donor who was the organ donor for an intestinal transplant.

CDR3 sequence (DNA): TGTGCCAGCAGAACCCAGAACGATCAGCCCCAGCATTTT. Translated, it gives CASRTQNDQPQHF. The chain employs TRBV6-1 and TRBJ1-5, with D uncertain. CDR3 size: 13 residues. Germline lookup yields CDR1 MNHNS and CDR2 SASEGT. Trimming pared 6 bases from V and 5 bases from J, leaving 11 bases between.

This clone has only one observation. This chain uses TRBV7-2 with TRBJ1-5; perhaps TRBD1 as D (6 bases). V shed 8 bases and J shed 2 bases, with 13 bases lying between them. Germline CDR1 SGHTA, CDR2 FQGNSA. The CDR3 consists of 14 residues. CDR3 nucleotide sequence: TGTGCCAGCCAAACAGGGAACGGCAATCAGCCCCAGCATTTT. It encodes CASQTGNGNQPQHF. Drawing the rest from reference TRBV7-2 and TRBJ1-5, the complete variable domain is GAGVSQSPSNKVTEKGKDVELRCDPISGHTALYWYRQSLGQGLEFLIYFQGNSAPDKSGLPSDRFSAERTGGSVSTLTIQRTQQEDSAVYLCASQTGNGNQPQHFGDGTRLSIL.

The chain combines TRBV2 with TRBJ1-5; D is possibly TRBD1 (5 bases). CDR1 is SNHLY and CDR2 is FYNNEI in the germline V gene. This CDR3 has 15 residues. V was trimmed by 4 bases and J by 2 bases, leaving 12 bases between them. The CDR3 DNA follows: TGTGCCAGCAGTGGGGGGGGGAAGGGCAATCAGCCCCAGCATTTT. This sequence encodes CASSGGGKGNQPQHF.

A single count supports this clone. The chain recombines TRBV2 with TRBJ1-4; the match to TRBD1 covers 9 bases. V lost 4 bases, J lost 5 bases, and 5 bases stayed unmatched. The CDR3 covers 15 residues. The V gene's germline CDR1 is SNHLY and CDR2 FYNNEI. Written as DNA, the CDR3 is TGTGCCAGCAGTGCACAGGGGGCTGGCAATGAAAAACTGTTTTTT. Protein product: CASSAQGAGNEKLFF.

The table lists this clone with a count of one. This chain links TRBV19 with TRBJ1-5, with a weak D call TRBD1 (6 bases). Trimming shortened V by 6 bases and J by 6 bases, and 15 bases separated the two germline ends. Germline V gives CDR1 LNHDA, CDR2 SQIVND (reference sequence). This CDR3 has 14 amino acids. CDR3 nucleotide sequence: TGTGCCAGTAGCCCTACTCGACAGGTTCAGCCCCAGCATTTT. Encoded protein: CASSPTRQVQPQHF.

This chain links TRBV4-1 with TRBJ1-1; tentatively, D is TRBD1 (6 bases). This CDR3 spans 16 amino acids. The V gene lost 3 bases and the J gene lost 4 bases, with 18 bases spanning the gap. The germline CDR1 and CDR2 sequences are MGHRA and YSYEKL. This CDR3 is CASSHPFLRGATEAFF. The DNA of the CDR3 is TGCGCCAGCAGCCACCCCTTTCTACGGGGGGCCACTGAAGCTTTCTTT.

The CDR3 DNA is TGTGCCAGCAGCGTAGATGGAAGAGGGCTTAACACTGAAGCTTTCTTT. Amino acids: CASSVDGRGLNTEAFF. J is TRBJ1-1 and V is TRBV9, with D unresolved. CDR3 length: 16 residues. CDR1 and CDR2 from the germline V gene are SGDLS and YYNGEE. V lost 0 bases, J lost 2 bases, and 14 bases lay in between.

The chain uses TRBV19 and TRBJ1-1, with D possibly matching TRBD1 (6 bases). Germline V gene lookup returns CDR1 LNHDA and CDR2 SQIVND (reference sequence). The CDR3 runs 14 residues. Trimming left V 7 bases short and J 3 bases short, with 15 bases between. The CDR3 sequence is CASTNGGRHTEAFF. CDR3 sequence (DNA): TGTGCCAGTACCAACGGGGGGCGTCACACTGAAGCTTTCTTT.

The V gene is TRBV6-5, the J gene TRBJ2-4; 8 nucleotides match TRBD2. The V and J ends lost 3 bases and 8 bases, in that order; junction bases with no gene match: 6. This CDR3 is 14 amino acids long. The V gene's germline CDR1 is MNHEY and CDR2 SVGAGI. CDR3 amino acids: CASSYTGGRDIQYF. CDR3 coding DNA: TGTGCCAGCAGTTATACGGGGGGGAGGGACATTCAGTACTTC.

The rearrangement joins TRBV11-2 to TRBJ1-4; 8 bases map to TRBD1. Unmatched junction bases numbered 9, after V lost 5 bases and J lost 7 bases. The CDR3 extends over 15 amino acids. CDR1 and CDR2 (germline): SGHAT, FQNNGV. CDR3 in DNA: TGTGCCAGCAGCCCGACCGGGACAGGTTTTGAAAAACTGTTTTTT. This codes for CASSPTGTGFEKLFF.

This sequence joins TRBV5-4 and TRBJ2-6, with D hard to call. CDR1 is SGHNT, CDR2 YYREEE, per germline (reference sequence). CDR3 length: 14 amino acids. V lost 0 bases and J lost 3, with 4 bases in between. CDR3 nucleotides: TGTGCCAGCAGCTTGGAGGGTGGGGCCAACGTCCTGACTTTC. Amino acid sequence: CASSLEGGANVLTF.

This clone has only one observation. This sequence joins TRBV6-1 and TRBJ2-2; D gene unclear. V was shortened by 10 bases and J by 5 bases, with 14 bases between the two germline ends. The CDR3 runs 13 residues. Germline V lookup: CDR1 MNHNS, CDR2 SASEGT. The CDR3 sequence is CATGPAPTGELFF. The DNA of the CDR3 is TGTGCCACTGGGCCAGCGCCAACCGGGGAGCTGTTTTTT.

This chain joins TRBV5-4 and TRBJ2-2; TRBD2 matches at 13 bases. Germline CDR1 is SGHNT and CDR2 is YYREEE (reference sequence). The trim removed 1 base at V and 8 bases at J, leaving 5 bases unmatched. This CDR3 spans 16 amino acids. CDR3 DNA: TGTGCCAGCAGCTTGCCTGGGACTAGCGGGGATGGGGAGCTGTTTTTT. As protein: CASSLPGTSGDGELFF.

V gene TRBV15 combines with J gene TRBJ2-5; D is possibly TRBD1 or TRBD2 (6 bases each). CDR3 size: 12 residues. The germline V gene encodes CDR1 LNHNV and CDR2 YYDKDF (reference sequence). V shed 5 bases and J shed 7 bases, with 11 bases lying between them. CDR3 bases: TGTGCCACCAGCTATGAGGGGGGGACCCAGTACTTC. This sequence encodes CATSYEGGTQYF. Full variable domain (outside the CDR3, taken from reference TRBV15 and TRBJ2-5): DAMVIQNPRYQVTQFGKPVTLSCSQTLNHNVMYWYQQKSSQAPKLLFHYYDKDFNNEADTPDNFQSRRPNTSFCFLDIRSPGLGDTAMYLCATSYEGGTQYFGPGTRLLVL.

V is TRBV6-1 and J is TRBJ2-3; TRBD2 matches at 14 bases. The CDR3 consists of 13 residues. Germline CDR1 reads MNHNS; CDR2 reads SASEGT. With V trimmed by 4 bases and J by 10 bases, 1 base remained unmatched. The CDR3 protein is CASSGLAGGAQYF. CDR3 DNA sequence: TGTGCCAGCAGTGGACTAGCGGGGGGGGCGCAGTATTTT.

This chain connects TRBV10-3 to TRBJ2-1, with D unresolved. The germline CDR1 and CDR2 sequences are ENHRY and SYGVKD. CDR3 length equals 14 residues. Between the trimmed V and J ends, which lost 4 bases and 2 bases, there was a span of 9 bases. As DNA, the CDR3 is TGTGCCATCAGTGGCAGGATCACCTACAATGAGCAGTTCTTC. This gives the protein CAISGRITYNEQFF.

CDR3 protein: CASSPPRLAGGLNEQFF. DNA of the CDR3: TGTGCCAGCTCACCACCGAGACTAGCGGGGGGGCTCAATGAGCAGTTCTTC. J is TRBJ2-1 and V is TRBV18, with 14 bases identical to TRBD2. The CDR3 has 17 amino acids. The germline V gene encodes CDR1 KGHSH and CDR2 LQKENI. With V trimmed by 0 bases and J by 6 bases, 4 bases remained unmatched.

The V call is TRBV7-8, the J call TRBJ2-5, with no clear D. The length of the CDR3 is 11 residues. The ends were cut back, 7 bases at V and 12 bases at J, with 15 bases in the middle. CDR1 is SGHVS and CDR2 is FQNEAQ in the germline V gene. DNA for the CDR3: TGTGCCAGCACCTCATCGGCCTGGGAGTACTTC. Encoded protein: CASTSSAWEYF. Filled out from reference TRBV7-8 and TRBJ2-5, the complete variable domain reads GAGVSQSPRYKVAKRGQDVALRCDPISGHVSLFWYQQALGQGPEFLTYFQNEAQLDKSGLPSDRFFAERPEGSVSTLKIQRTQQEDSAVYLCASTSSAWEYFGPGTRLLVL.

The rearrangement links TRBV6-5 to TRBJ2-1; 7 bases match TRBD1. The CDR3 is 14 residues long. Trimming at V came to 5 bases and at J to 2 bases, leaving 3 bases not matched to a gene. Germline V CDR1 and CDR2: MNHEY, SVGAGI. The CDR3 loop is CASSVGGAYNEQFF. In nucleotides, the CDR3 is TGTGCCAGCAGTGTAGGGGGCGCCTACAATGAGCAGTTCTTC.

The chain uses TRBV18 and TRBJ2-7; weak D call: TRBD1 (6 bases). V lost 4 bases and J lost 2, with 6 bases in between. Germline V gene data show CDR1 as KGHSH and CDR2 as LQKENI. The CDR3 consists of 12 residues. The CDR3 DNA follows: TGTGCCAGCTCACAGGGGGCCTACGAGCAGTACTTC. Translated, it gives CASSQGAYEQYF.

This chain's CDR3 is CASSTSDSSTDTQYF. As DNA, the CDR3 is TGTGCCAGCAGTACTAGCGACTCTAGCACAGATACGCAGTATTTT. The genes are TRBV2 and TRBJ2-3, with 7 bases identical to TRBD2. This CDR3 comprises 15 residues. With V trimmed by 5 bases and J by 0 bases, 5 bases remained unmatched. Germline V gene lookup returns CDR1 SNHLY and CDR2 FYNNEI.

The chain combines TRBV6-6 with TRBJ1-1; no reliable D call. V shed 2 bases and J shed 8 bases, with 6 bases lying between them. The CDR3 runs 11 residues. Germline-derived CDR1 and CDR2 are MNHNY and SVGAGI (reference sequence). CDR3 amino acids: CASSYLGEAFF. The CDR3 DNA sequence: TGTGCCAGCAGTTACCTGGGGGAAGCTTTCTTT.

The chain employs TRBV11-2 and TRBJ2-3, with unresolved D. The V and J ends lost 5 bases and 3 bases respectively, with 12 bases between them. CDR3 length: 14 amino acids. The V gene's germline CDR1 is SGHAT and CDR2 FQNNGV. DNA for the CDR3: TGTGCCAGCAGCGGCAGGATCTCAACAGATACGCAGTATTTT. Residues: CASSGRISTDTQYF.

The chain has TRBV7-2 and TRBJ1-2, with D maybe TRBD1 (5 bases). Germline CDR1 is SGHTA and CDR2 is FQGNSA. This CDR3 region has 14 residues. V lost 3 bases, J lost 3 bases, and 11 bases lay in between. CDR3 bases: TGTGCCAGCAGCTTGGGGACGGCCCACTATGGCTACACCTTC. It encodes CASSLGTAHYGYTF.

This clone was recorded only once. This sequence joins TRBV11-2 and TRBJ2-7; TRBD1 agrees at 8 bases. Per the germline V gene, CDR1 is SGHAT and CDR2 is FQNNGV. Unmatched junction bases numbered 9, after V lost 5 bases and J lost 3 bases. The CDR3 totals 15 residues. The CDR3 loop is CASSISGGRVYEQYF. The DNA for the CDR3 is TGTGCCAGCAGCATTTCAGGGGGCAGGGTCTACGAGCAGTACTTC.